This T cell receptor beta chain was identified during a study of blood T cell repertoires in COVID-19. Study as a whole: Acute and convalescent COVID-19 specimens originated in the United States, Italy and Spain. The analysed material was cDNA or gDNA that came from T cells, B-cell-depleted T cells, or PBMCs.

CDR3 length equals 15 residues. V shed 9 bases, J shed 0 bases, and the junction held 6 bases outside the gene matches. Germline lookup yields CDR1 LNHDA and CDR2 SQIVND (reference sequence). Authors' processing steps: By means of reference gene primer amplification, nucleated cell counts were estimated. Here immunoSEQ multiplex PCR was the method, and the copy in TCRdb shows in-frame clones only, minus some. The V and J calls and clone size come from that table; D and trimming were worked out from the DNA. This sample yields some 200,000 clones, of which 80% to 90% are seen a single time; 5% to 6.5% belongs to the top ten.

This clonotype originated in an elderly man with acute or convalescent COVID-19. Material for sequencing was peripheral blood. This sequence joins TRBV19 and TRBJ2-4, with 9 bases identical to TRBD2. DNA of the CDR3: TGTGCCAGCACCGAGACTAGCGGAGCCAAAAACATTCAGTACTTC. Translated, it gives CASTETSGAKNIQYF.